A single sample is the source of the 7 T cell receptor beta chains below, sequenced in a study of shared T cell receptors in the human thymus. Profiled with immunoSEQ multiplex PCR; TCRdb holds only in-frame clones, not every one. Of roughly 660,000 clones in the sample, roughly 88% are singletons; the top ten hold 0.008% to 0.011%. The same sample was also studied in work on human thymus T cells.

Sequenced input: thymocytes. These receptors were taken from a boy younger than two with a congenital heart defect.

This chain links TRBV4-1 with TRBJ2-1; D is perhaps TRBD1 (5 bases). The CDR3 runs 14 residues. Germline V gene lookup returns CDR1 MGHRA and CDR2 YSYEKL. V shed 4 bases and J shed 6 bases, with 13 bases lying between them. The CDR3 sequence: CASSPGYLANEQFF. DNA for the CDR3: TGCGCCAGCAGCCCAGGGTATTTGGCCAATGAGCAGTTCTTC.

The chain couples TRBV4-1 to TRBJ2-3, with TRBD2 matching over 7 bases. Per germline, CDR1 MGHRA and CDR2 YSYEKL. Unmatched junction bases numbered 6, after V lost 0 bases and J lost 6 bases. The CDR3 consists of 15 residues. The CDR3 here is CASSQEAGVTDTQYF. In DNA, the CDR3 is TGCGCCAGCAGCCAAGAGGCGGGAGTTACGGATACGCAGTATTTT.

The V call is TRBV11-2, the J call TRBJ2-7, with 8 positions matching TRBD2. V was pared by 4 bases and J by 6 bases, with 11 bases of the junction left unmatched. The CDR3 contains 15 residues. In germline, CDR1 is SGHAT, CDR2 FQNNGV. CDR3: CASSSPGGGEGEQYF. The CDR3 DNA follows: TGTGCCAGCAGCTCTCCGGGGGGGGGAGAGGGCGAGCAGTACTTC.

The chain is built from TRBV19 and TRBJ1-5; D is possibly TRBD1 (5 bases). The CDR3 covers 15 residues. V lost 0 bases and J lost 7, with 13 bases in between. The germline V gene has CDR1 LNHDA and CDR2 SQIVND (reference sequence). The CDR3: CASSIDLEGRQPQHF. The CDR3 DNA sequence: TGTGCCAGTAGTATAGATCTGGAGGGACGGCAGCCCCAGCATTTT.

The chain recombines TRBV5-6 with TRBJ2-7, with TRBD2 identical over 8 bases. The length of the CDR3 is 15 residues. The germline V gene has CDR1 SGHDT and CDR2 YYEEEE. J was trimmed by 4 bases and V by 2 bases; bases with no gene match: 8. The CDR3: CASSFGGKREYEQYF. CDR3 nucleotides: TGTGCCAGCAGCTTTGGTGGCAAGCGGGAGTACGAGCAGTACTTC.

Comments on this clone: Other nucleotide sequences from this sample produce the same CDR3. This sequence joins TRBV27 and TRBJ2-6; D gene uncertain. The CDR3 is made up of 14 amino acids. Between the trimmed V and J ends, which lost 2 bases and 1 base, there was a span of 3 bases. Germline V gene data show CDR1 as MNHEY and CDR2 as SMNVEV (reference sequence). The CDR3 spells CASSLLSGANVLTF. The CDR3 nucleotides are TGTGCCAGCAGTTTACTTTCTGGGGCCAACGTCCTGACTTTC.

The chain joins TRBV27 to TRBJ2-7; TRBD1 matches at 10 bases. Per the germline V gene, CDR1 is MNHEY and CDR2 is SMNVEV (reference sequence). The CDR3 consists of 15 residues. The trim removed 7 bases at V and 0 bases at J, leaving 6 bases unmatched. The CDR3 region has the DNA TGTGCCAGCACCTGGACAGGGGGGTTCTCCTACGAGCAGTACTTC. Protein sequence: CASTWTGGFSYEQYF.